The rows below give T cell receptor beta chains drawn from one sample of a study of cytomegalovirus exposure and HLA in healthy donors. Clones were read by immunoSEQ multiplex PCR, and TCRdb kept only the in-frame ones, dropping some. The sample yields about 190,000 clones, 79% seen once. Material: PBMCs. These TCRs come from a woman between 18 and 30 years old in good health and CMV-seronegative. The CDR3 runs from the conserved cysteine through the conserved F or W. A D gene is named only where the DNA matches it firmly. A row's size may be missing; if present it is once, few, many or a size class.

>TRBD2|TRBV7-3|TRBJ2-5|NA
TGTGCCAGCAGCCTCTCTAGCGGGGGGACTCAAGAGACCCAGTACTTC
CASSLSSGGTQETQYF
>TRBD2|TRBV7-6|TRBJ2-2|NA
TGTGCCAGCAGGGGGGGACTAACCAAAACCGGGGAGCTGTTTTTT
CASRGGLTKTGELFF
>NA|TRBV30|TRBJ1-2|NA
TGTGCCTGGACGGTCGTCCAGGCACTTGGCTACACCTTC
CAWTVVQALGYTF
>NA|TRBV5-4|TRBJ2-5|NA
TGTGCCAGCAGCACGGACTTGCAAGAGACCCAGTACTTC
CASSTDLQETQYF
>TRBD2|TRBV2|TRBJ2-7|NA
TGTGCCAGCACCATCGGGACTAGCGGGGGTCCCTACGAGCAGTACTTC
CASTIGTSGGPYEQYF
>TRBD1|TRBV14|TRBJ2-7|NA
TGTGCCAGCAGCCAAGGGACAGGGGGCTCCCCTGGCGAGCAGTACTTC
CASSQGTGGSPGEQYF
>NA|TRBV9|TRBJ2-1|NA
TGTGCCAGCAGCGGACCGGACACCCCAGAGCAGTTCTTC
CASSGPDTPEQFF
>NA|TRBV7-9|TRBJ2-5|NA
TGTTCCAGCAGCTTAAGGACTCAAGAGACCCAGTACTTC
CSSSLRTQETQYF
>NA|TRBV10-2|TRBJ1-5|NA
TGCGCCAGCAGTGAGTCGGGGCCCCGACCTCAGCCCCAGCATTTT
CASSESGPRPQPQHF
>NA|TRBV19|TRBJ2-3|once
TGTGCCAGTAGTATTCCCTTCAGCACAGATACGCAGTATTTT
CASSIPFSTDTQYF
>NA|TRBV11-2|TRBJ1-1|NA
TGTGCCAGCAGCGCACCCCAGGGTTGGAAAGCTTTCTTT
CASSAPQGWKAFF
>NA|TRBV19|TRBJ1-2|NA
TGTGCCAGTAGTCAGGGGCGCGGTGGCTACACCTTC
CASSQGRGGYTF
>NA|TRBV10-1|TRBJ1-6|NA
TGCGCCAGCACGGGTCGCTCCTATAATTCACCCCTCCACTTT
CASTGRSYNSPLHF
>NA|TRBV5-1|TRBJ2-7|once
TGCGCCAGCAGCTTGGGTCAGTCCACGGAGTACGAGCAGTACTTC
CASSLGQSTEYEQYF
>TRBD1|TRBV28|TRBJ2-3|NA
TGTGCCAGCAGTTTCCGACAGGGTGCAACAGATACGCAGTATTTT
CASSFRQGATDTQYF
>NA|TRBV10-3|TRBJ1-2|once
TGTGCCATCAAGATAGAGAAGACAGGCTATGGCTACACCTTC
CAIKIEKTGYGYTF
>NA|TRBV7-9|TRBJ2-2|NA
TGTGCCAGCAGCCCTACAGGGACCGCGAACACCGGGGAGCTGTTTTTT
CASSPTGTANTGELFF
>TRBD1|TRBV30|TRBJ2-3|NA
TGTGCCTGTTCCGGGACAGACGTTAATTTAGATACGCAGTATTTT
CACSGTDVNLDTQYF
>NA|TRBV5-5|TRBJ1-3|few
TGTGCCAGCAGCTTGGACAGAAACACCATATATTTT
CASSLDRNTIYF
>NA|TRBV2|TRBJ2-7|NA
TGTGCCAGCAAGCACAGCGGTACCTACGAGCAGTACTTC
CASKHSGTYEQYF
>NA|TRBV30|TRBJ1-1|NA
TGTGCCTGGACCCTGGGGGACTACTCTCGATATTCACCTACCCACACTGAAGCTTTCTTT
CAWTLGDYSRYSPTHTEAFF
>TRBD1|TRBV10-1|TRBJ2-5|NA
TGCGCCAGCAGTGAGAGTAGGGGGCTCCAAGAGACCCAGTACTTC
CASSESRGLQETQYF
>NA|TRBV19|TRBJ1-3|NA
TGTGCCAGTAGTGTAACGACAGGAAACACCATATATTTT
CASSVTTGNTIYF
>NA|TRBV5-4|TRBJ1-3|NA
TGTGCCAGCAGCTCCCAGGACTCTGGAAACACCATATATTTT
CASSSQDSGNTIYF
>TRBD1|TRBV9|TRBJ1-1|NA
TGTGCCAGCCGCCCAGGGGGAGGATTGAACACTGAAGCTTTCTTT
CASRPGGGLNTEAFF
>NA|TRBV6-1|TRBJ2-1|NA
TGTGCCAGCAGTGGTGGGACGGGGGGCGGTGAGCAGTTCTTC
CASSGGTGGGEQFF
>TRBD2|TRBV4-1|TRBJ2-3|NA
TGCGCCAGCAGCCACGGTTTTCTAGCGGGGGGTATCGAGGATACGCAGTATTTT
CASSHGFLAGGIEDTQYF
>TRBD2|TRBV7-2|TRBJ2-5|NA
TGTGCCAGCAGCTTAGATGTGGGAGGGGAGACCCAGTACTTC
CASSLDVGGETQYF
>NA|TRBV5-1|TRBJ2-1|once
TGCGCCAGCAGCTCGGACTCTTACAATGAGCAGTTCTTC
CASSSDSYNEQFF
>NA|TRBV5-6|TRBJ2-1|few
TGTGCCAGCAGCTTTACCAGGGGCGGTGAGCAGTTCTTC
CASSFTRGGEQFF
>TRBD2|TRBV9|TRBJ2-5|NA
TGTGCCAGCAGCTTCGGGACTAGTGGGGAGACCCAGTACTTC
CASSFGTSGETQYF
>NA|TRBV28|TRBJ1-1|NA
TGTGCCAGCAGTATACTTGAGGACACTGAAGCTTTCTTT
CASSILEDTEAFF
>TRBD1|TRBV5-1|TRBJ2-2|NA
TGCGCCAGCAGTGCGGGACAGGGGAGCTCCGGGGAGCTGTTTTTT
CASSAGQGSSGELFF
>NA|TRBV7-8|TRBJ2-2|NA
TGTGCCAGCCACCTAGGTTGGGGCACCTCGAACACCGGGGAGCTGTTTTTT
CASHLGWGTSNTGELFF
>TRBD1|TRBV28|TRBJ1-1|NA
TGTGCCAGCAAATGGGCAGGGGGTAACACTGAAGCTTTCTTT
CASKWAGGNTEAFF
>TRBD2|TRBV19|TRBJ2-7|NA
TGTGCCAGTAGTATCCCCGGACTAGCCACCTACGAGCAGTACTTC
CASSIPGLATYEQYF
>TRBD1|TRBV7-9|TRBJ2-3|NA
TGTGCCAGCAGCTTAGCTACAGGGGTCCCGTCTTCGGCGCAGTATTTT
CASSLATGVPSSAQYF
>NA|TRBV27|TRBJ2-7|NA
TGTGCCAGCAGTTATTACAGATCCTACGAGCAGTACTTC
CASSYYRSYEQYF
>NA|TRBV15|TRBJ1-4|NA
TGTGCCACCAGCAGAGGACTTGGCAGCGAGGCAACTAATGAAAAACTGTTTTTT
CATSRGLGSEATNEKLFF
>NA|TRBV7-6|TRBJ2-3|NA
TGTGCCAGCAGCTTAGTCGGCAGGGCGACCGGGGATACGCAGTATTTT
CASSLVGRATGDTQYF
>TRBD1|TRBV2|TRBJ1-1|NA
TGTGCCAGCAGGTACAGGGGCACTGAAGCTTTCTTT
CASRYRGTEAFF
>TRBD1|TRBV5-4|TRBJ1-1|NA
TGTGCCAGCAGCTTGATGACAGGGGGGAACACTGAAGCTTTCTTT
CASSLMTGGNTEAFF
>NA|TRBV28|TRBJ2-3|few
TGTGCCAGCAGCGGGGACTTCACAGATACGCAGTATTTT
CASSGDFTDTQYF
>TRBD1|TRBV18|TRBJ1-5|NA
TGTGCCAGCTCACTGACAGGGGAGGGTAGCAATCAGCCCCAGCATTTT
CASSLTGEGSNQPQHF